Presented here are 10 T cell receptor beta chains from one specimen sequenced in a study of blood T cell repertoires in COVID-19. This table comes from immunoSEQ multiplex PCR, and its TCRdb copy is limited to in-frame clones, with some not included. The data hold over 200,000 clones, with 90% observed a single time. Sequenced material: PBMCs or T cells enriched from blood (not recorded which). The receptors derive from a man younger than 45 who had been exposed to COVID-19.

The chain links TRBV5-1 to TRBJ2-3; 8 bases match TRBD2. CDR1 is SGHRS and CDR2 is YFSETQ in the germline V gene. J was trimmed by 4 bases and V by 0 bases; bases with no gene match: 7. The CDR3 totals 16 residues. CDR3 nucleotide sequence: TGCGCCAGCAGCTTGGTAGGCGGGGGGCAGGCAGATACGCAGTATTTT. Protein: CASSLVGGGQADTQYF. Complete variable domain (other parts from reference TRBV5-1 and TRBJ2-3): KAGVTQTPRYLIKTRGQQVTLSCSPISGHRSVSWYQQTPGQGLQFLFEYFSETQRNKGNFPGRFSGRQFSNSRSEMNVSTLELGDSALYLCASSLVGGGQADTQYFGPGTRLTVL.

This clone was detected a few times. J is TRBJ1-1 and V is TRBV3-1 (or the pseudogene TRBV3-2); 7 bases agree with TRBD1. The germline gives CDR1 LGHDT, CDR2 YNNKEL (reference sequence). V shed 6 bases, J shed 4 bases, and the junction held 8 bases outside the gene matches. The CDR3 has 14 residues. CDR3 nucleotides: TGTGCCAGCAGTACGGCAGGGGGGATCACTGAAGCTTTCTTT. Translating gives CASSTAGGITEAFF.

This sequence joins TRBV3-1 (or the pseudogene TRBV3-2) and TRBJ1-1; the D is unclear. The V end lost 1 base, the J end lost 1 base, and 7 bases lay between the germline ends. Germline V gives CDR1 LGHDT, CDR2 YNNKEL (reference sequence). This CDR3 region has 14 residues. The chain's CDR3 is CASSQVARNTEAFF. The CDR3 nucleotides are TGTGCCAGCAGCCAAGTCGCGAGGAACACTGAAGCTTTCTTT.

This clone was observed a single time. The J gene is TRBJ2-1, the V gene TRBV27; D unresolved. Germline V gene data show CDR1 as MNHEY and CDR2 as SMNVEV (reference sequence). Trimming shortened V by 6 bases and J by 7 bases, and 13 bases separated the two germline ends. CDR3 size: 13 residues. The CDR3 coding sequence is TGTGCCAGCAGCACGAACTATGGTAATGAGCAGTTCTTC. As protein: CASSTNYGNEQFF.

The chain recombines TRBV7-9 with TRBJ1-4; D uncertain. The CDR3 runs 13 residues. CDR1 and CDR2 from the germline V gene are SEHNR and FQNEAQ (reference sequence). Trimming pared 7 bases from V and 4 bases from J, leaving 10 bases between. Here the CDR3 reads CASKAVSNEKLFF. Written as DNA, the CDR3 is TGTGCCAGCAAGGCGGTTAGTAATGAAAAACTGTTTTTT.

The chain uses TRBV11-2 and TRBJ1-1, with 7 positions matching TRBD1. Germline CDR1 and CDR2: SGHAT and FQNNGV. The CDR3 loop spans 12 amino acids. V shed 4 bases and J 8 bases; nucleotides not matched to a gene: 4. The CDR3 protein is CASSSVRGEAFF. Written as DNA, the CDR3 is TGTGCCAGCAGCTCCGTCAGGGGGGAAGCTTTCTTT.

V gene TRBV5-1 combines with J gene TRBJ2-1, with D perhaps matching TRBD1 (5 bases). Germline loops: CDR1 SGHRS, CDR2 YFSETQ. Trimming removed 0 bases at V and 0 bases at J, with 10 bases between. CDR3 size: 16 residues. The CDR3 reads CASSLGQPSSYNEQFF. CDR3 nucleotide sequence: TGCGCCAGCAGCTTGGGACAGCCTAGCTCCTACAATGAGCAGTTCTTC. Drawing the rest from reference TRBV5-1 and TRBJ2-1, the complete variable domain is KAGVTQTPRYLIKTRGQQVTLSCSPISGHRSVSWYQQTPGQGLQFLFEYFSETQRNKGNFPGRFSGRQFSNSRSEMNVSTLELGDSALYLCASSLGQPSSYNEQFFGPGTRLTVL.

V gene TRBV30 combines with J gene TRBJ1-4; 9 nucleotides align to TRBD1. Per germline, CDR1 GTSNPN and CDR2 SVGIG (reference sequence). This CDR3 spans 13 amino acids. The V and J ends lost 0 bases and 14 bases, in that order; junction bases with no gene match: 7. CDR3 in DNA: TGTGCCTGGAGTGTCCTACTTGGGACAGGGCTGTTTTTT. Protein sequence: CAWSVLLGTGLFF.

J is TRBJ2-3 and V is TRBV9; 10 nucleotides line up with TRBD2. The junction had 3 bases not matched to a gene; V was cut back by 4 bases and J by 4 bases. The germline V gene encodes CDR1 SGDLS and CDR2 YYNGEE. This CDR3 is built from 14 residues. The chain's CDR3 is CASSLGTSADTQYF. The CDR3 DNA reads as TGTGCCAGCAGCCTAGGGACTAGCGCAGATACGCAGTATTTT.

The rearrangement links TRBV29-1 to TRBJ1-6; 8 positions match TRBD1. This CDR3 region has 12 residues. Germline lookup yields CDR1 SQVTM and CDR2 ANQGSEA. V lost 4 bases, J lost 7 bases, and 0 bases stayed unmatched. The CDR3 DNA sequence: TGCAGCGTTGGGACAGGGAATTCACCCCTCCACTTT. The encoded protein is CSVGTGNSPLHF.